This entry lists 2 T cell receptor beta chains sequenced from one sample in a study of shared clonotypes between healthy human individuals. Naive-designated CD8 cells lacked CD45RO, were positively enriched for CCR7, and omitted terminally differentiated effector memory CD45RA+ cells. The method was immunoSEQ multiplex PCR; TCRdb's version includes in-frame clones alone and lacks a portion of them. The sample carries around 600,000 clones, around 96% recorded once. The sequencing sample was made of naive CD8+ T cells sorted from blood. All receptors derive from a woman in her twenties or thirties in good health.

Turning to this clone: Other DNA sequences in this sample translate to the same CDR3. V and J are TRBV5-1 and TRBJ1-1; D is unclear. Trimming left V 0 bases short and J 0 bases short, with 6 bases between. The CDR3 runs to 14 residues. The germline gives CDR1 SGHRS, CDR2 YFSETQ. The CDR3 protein is CASSLGSMNTEAFF. As DNA, the CDR3 is TGCGCCAGCAGCTTGGGGAGTATGAACACTGAAGCTTTCTTT.

CDR3 in amino acids: CASSPRGAPIEPNEAFF. CDR3 nucleotide sequence: TGTGCCAGCAGCCCCCGAGGGGCCCCCATTGAGCCTAATGAAGCTTTCTTT. The chain uses TRBV9 and TRBJ1-1; TRBD1 might be the D (5 bases). V shed 4 bases and J shed 7 bases, with 26 bases lying between them. The CDR3 consists of 17 residues. Germline CDR1 reads SGDLS; CDR2 reads YYNGEE.